Each of the 3 T cell receptor beta chains below was sequenced from the same sample in a study of T cells in Graves' hyperthyroidism and ophthalmopathy. Researchers amplified the TCR beta CDR3 regions from RNA transcripts. The primer set for the first-round RT-PCR of the TCR CDR3 was HTBI. TCRdb passed the multiplex PCR reads through MiXCR, listing each CDR3 protein once. The table has roughly 500,000 distinct CDR3 sequences, 46% seen once. The specimen was peripheral blood or thyroid tissue (not recorded which). All receptors derive from an adult woman with Graves' disease, either hyperthyroidism or ophthalmopathy (not recorded which).

This clonotype showed up many times. CDR3 in amino acids: CASSVGQGSGANVLTF. CDR3 DNA: TGTGCCAGCAGCGTAGGGCAGGGTTCGGGGGCCAACGTCCTGACTTTC. The chain couples TRBV9 to TRBJ2-6, with D possibly TRBD1 on 5 matching bases. V gave up 0 bases and J gave up 4 bases, with 11 bases separating them. The CDR3 has 16 amino acids. Germline values: CDR1 SGDLS, CDR2 YYNGEE.

Turning to this clonotype: A much larger clone sits a single nucleotide away, making a read error possible. V gene TRBV5-4 combines with J gene TRBJ2-5; 10 bases are a match to TRBD2. Germline CDR1 is SGHNT and CDR2 is YYREEE (reference sequence). The CDR3 covers 14 residues. J was trimmed by 6 bases and V by 0 bases; bases with no gene match: 2. This CDR3 is CASSLVLAGQTQYF. CDR3 DNA: TGTGCCAGCAGCTTGGTACTAGCGGGACAGACCCAGTACTTC.

This chain uses TRBV7-2 with TRBJ2-7; possible D gene TRBD2, 6 bases. V lost 2 bases to trimming and J lost 4 bases, with 15 bases between them. The CDR3 is 15 residues long. Germline CDR1 and CDR2: SGHTA and FQGNSA. CDR3 sequence (DNA): TGTGCCAGCAGCTTATATTGGCGGGGCCGATACGAGCAGTACTTC. Its protein is CASSLYWRGRYEQYF.